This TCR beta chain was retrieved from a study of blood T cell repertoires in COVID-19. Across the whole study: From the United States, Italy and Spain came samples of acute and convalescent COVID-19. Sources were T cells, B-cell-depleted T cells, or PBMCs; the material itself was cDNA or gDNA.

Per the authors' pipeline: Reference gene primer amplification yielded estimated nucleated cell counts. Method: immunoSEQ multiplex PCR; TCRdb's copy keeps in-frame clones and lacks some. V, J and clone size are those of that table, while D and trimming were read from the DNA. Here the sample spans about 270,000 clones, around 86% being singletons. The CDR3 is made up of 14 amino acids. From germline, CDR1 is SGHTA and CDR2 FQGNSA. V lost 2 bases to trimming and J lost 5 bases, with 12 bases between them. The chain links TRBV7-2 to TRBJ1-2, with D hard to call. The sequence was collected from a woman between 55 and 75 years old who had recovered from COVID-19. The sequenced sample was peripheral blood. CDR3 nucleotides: TGTGCCAGCAGCTTAAAGCCGGGAACTTATGGCTACACCTTC. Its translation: CASSLKPGTYGYTF. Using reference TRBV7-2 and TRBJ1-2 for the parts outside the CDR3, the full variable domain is GAGVSQSPSNKVTEKGKDVELRCDPISGHTALYWYRQSLGQGLEFLIYFQGNSAPDKSGLPSDRFSAERTGGSVSTLTIQRTQQEDSAVYLCASSLKPGTYGYTFGSGTRLTVV.